These 32 T cell receptor beta chains were all obtained from the same sample, sequenced in a study of shared clonotypes between healthy human individuals (dated by TCRdb to 2019 to 2021). Receptor amplification or capture employed the immunoSEQ multiplex PCR assay. TCRdb retrieved this table from immuneACCESS and kept in-frame rearrangements only. Not all clones are present; in checked studies, unresolved V genes account for under half, and no reason is known for the remainder. In all, the sample holds fewer than 1 million clones, and about 96% of those were seen once. About 0.22% of the sample comes from the top ten. CD8 naive samples were obtained by positive selection for CCR7 among CD45RO-negative cells, yielding a CD45RA+CCR7+ population from which TemRA cells were excluded. The source material was naive CD8+ T cells sorted from blood. The cell subset or site label, as the study defines it: CD45RA+CCR7+. The receptors were sampled from a man aged 25 to 40 in good health.

This rearrangement joins TRBV30 to TRBJ1-1; tentative D call: TRBD1 (5 bases). The CDR3 length is 13 residues. V lost 4 bases, J lost 1 base, and 10 bases lay in between. CDR1 GTSNPN and CDR2 SVGIG come from the germline V gene (reference sequence). CDR3 region: CAWTVDRNTEAFF. DNA of the CDR3: TGTGCCTGGACCGTCGACAGGAACACTGAAGCTTTCTTT.

The J gene is TRBJ2-7, the V gene TRBV15; the match to TRBD2 covers 10 bases. V dropped 1 base and J dropped 0; count of bases not matched to a gene: 0. Germline CDR1 and CDR2: LNHNV and YYDKDF (reference sequence). The CDR3 contains 15 residues. The CDR3 nucleotides read TGTGCCACCAGCAGAGCTAGCGGGAGCTCCTACGAGCAGTACTTC. This encodes CATSRASGSSYEQYF.

The chain carries TRBV9 and TRBJ2-2; 13 positions match TRBD2. Per the germline V gene, CDR1 is SGDLS and CDR2 is YYNGEE. V gave up 4 bases and J gave up 3 bases; unmatched junction bases: 15. The CDR3 contains 20 residues. Here the CDR3 DNA reads TGTGCCAGCAGCTTTAGACGGACTAGCGGGAGATGGGCGGACACCGGGGAGCTGTTTTTT. Protein: CASSFRRTSGRWADTGELFF.

The chain is built from TRBV5-6 and TRBJ1-5; weak D call: TRBD1 (5 bases). The germline V gene encodes CDR1 SGHDT and CDR2 YYEEEE. The CDR3 is 14 residues long. The ends were cut back, 0 bases at V and 7 bases at J, with 11 bases in the middle. The CDR3 loop is CASSLDGSGQPQHF. The CDR3 nucleotides read TGTGCCAGCAGCTTGGATGGATCAGGGCAGCCCCAGCATTTT.

The chain joins TRBV2 to TRBJ2-7; the D gene is possibly TRBD1 (6 bases). The V end lost 2 bases, the J end lost 2 bases, and 10 bases lay between the germline ends. The germline V gene has CDR1 SNHLY and CDR2 FYNNEI. The CDR3 loop spans 14 amino acids. The CDR3 coding sequence is TGTGCCAGCAGTGAATACGGACAGACCTACGAGCAGTACTTC. Translated: CASSEYGQTYEQYF.

The rearrangement joins TRBV9 to TRBJ1-3, with TRBD1 matching 9 bases. V lost 3 bases and J lost 7; bases outside the gene matches: 5. The CDR3 has 14 amino acids. From germline, CDR1 is SGDLS and CDR2 YYNGEE. CDR3 region: CASSGGTGLNTIYF. The CDR3, as DNA: TGTGCCAGCAGCGGGGGGACAGGGTTGAACACCATATATTTT.

The chain is built from TRBV7-9 and TRBJ1-1; D is uncertain. Germline V lookup: CDR1 SEHNR, CDR2 FQNEAQ (reference sequence). The CDR3 sequence is 15 residues long. The V gene lost 2 bases and the J gene lost 3 bases, with 13 bases spanning the gap. The CDR3, as DNA: TGTGCCAGCAGCTTAATCGGGAGTATAGACACTGAAGCTTTCTTT. Translation gives CASSLIGSIDTEAFF.

This chain connects TRBV28 to TRBJ2-5; a possible D gene is TRBD1 (5 bases). The V end was cut by 10 bases, the J end by 0 bases, with 12 bases between. The CDR3 extends over 13 amino acids. CDR1 and CDR2 from the germline V gene are MDHEN and SYDVKM. In DNA, the CDR3 is TGTGCCACCGACAGTTGGAACCAAGAGACCCAGTACTTC. It yields the protein CATDSWNQETQYF.

J is TRBJ2-3 and V is TRBV29-1; TRBD2 agrees at 13 bases. This CDR3 spans 14 amino acids. With 6 bases clipped from V and 5 bases from J, the junction kept 5 bases outside the gene matches. Germline CDR1 and CDR2: SQVTM and ANQGSEA. The CDR3 DNA reads TGCAGCGTACCGGGACTAGCGGGAAGAGATACGCAGTATTTT. It encodes CSVPGLAGRDTQYF.

The chain joins TRBV6-5 to TRBJ2-7, with D perhaps TRBD1 (5 bases). Per the germline V gene, CDR1 is MNHEY and CDR2 is SVGAGI. Trimming pared 0 bases from V and 5 bases from J, leaving 11 bases between. The CDR3 is 14 residues long. CDR3: CASSYSRRANEQYF. The DNA for the CDR3 is TGTGCCAGCAGTTACTCCCGCAGGGCCAACGAGCAGTACTTC.

The rearrangement links TRBV27 to TRBJ1-1; D is ambiguous. Per germline, CDR1 MNHEY and CDR2 SMNVEV (reference sequence). Trimming took off 2 bases at V and 1 base at J, with 11 bases between the two ends. This CDR3 region has 15 residues. CDR3 nucleotide sequence: TGTGCCAGCAGTTTACTCGGAGTTCCGAACACTGAAGCTTTCTTT. This translates into CASSLLGVPNTEAFF.

The chain recombines TRBV2 with TRBJ1-2; D ambiguous. This CDR3 comprises 12 residues. Germline CDR1 and CDR2: SNHLY and FYNNEI. V dropped 6 bases and J dropped 3 bases, with 8 bases sitting between them. CDR3 nucleotide sequence: TGTGCCAGCAGGGGGAACTACTATGGCTACACCTTC. As protein: CASRGNYYGYTF. The full variable domain, in which reference TRBV2 and TRBJ1-2 provide the parts outside the CDR3, is EPEVTQTPSHQVTQMGQEVILRCVPISNHLYFYWYRQILGQKVEFLVSFYNNEISEKSEIFDDQFSVERPDGSNFTLKIRSTKLEDSAMYFCASRGNYYGYTFGSGTRLTVV.

CDR3 in amino acids: CASTFSKAGELFF. In DNA form, the CDR3 reads TGTGCCAGCACCTTTAGTAAGGCCGGGGAGCTGTTTTTT. The rearrangement joins TRBV6-5 to TRBJ2-2; D call uncertain. Germline CDR1 and CDR2: MNHEY and SVGAGI. V was trimmed by 7 bases and J by 6 bases, leaving 12 bases between them. The CDR3 covers 13 residues.

The V and J genes are TRBV15 and TRBJ2-7; D not certain. Trimming stripped 1 base from V and 4 bases from J, with 8 bases between. CDR1 LNHNV and CDR2 YYDKDF come from the germline V gene (reference sequence). The CDR3 has 13 residues. This CDR3 is CATSRARNYEQYF. In DNA, the CDR3 is TGTGCCACCAGCAGAGCCAGGAATTACGAGCAGTACTTC.

This clone was recorded a few times. The sample carries other DNA sequences with the same CDR3. The chain combines TRBV27 with TRBJ2-2; D unresolved. The CDR3 runs to 12 residues. Germline V gene sequence: CDR1 MNHEY, CDR2 SMNVEV (reference sequence). The germline V and J ends were trimmed by 0 bases and 6 bases, with 2 bases remaining between them. CDR3 residues: CASSLSAGELFF. For the CDR3, the DNA is TGTGCCAGCAGTTTATCGGCCGGGGAGCTGTTTTTT.

This chain uses TRBV29-1 with TRBJ2-7; 9 nucleotides align to TRBD2. The length of the CDR3 is 15 residues. Germline-derived CDR1 and CDR2 are SQVTM and ANQGSEA. The V gene end was trimmed by 7 bases and the J gene end by 3 bases; junction bases not matched to a gene: 13. The CDR3: CSARGREGLIYEQYF. CDR3 nucleotide sequence: TGCAGCGCCCGGGGGCGGGAGGGCCTAATCTACGAGCAGTACTTC.

V is TRBV7-8 and J is TRBJ1-1, with D maybe TRBD1 (5 bases). The CDR3 spans 14 residues. Per the germline V gene, CDR1 is SGHVS and CDR2 is FQNEAQ. Trimming cost V 1 base and J 4 bases, with 10 bases left between them. The DNA for the CDR3 is TGTGCCAGCAGCTTAGTGGGGCTCGGCACTGAAGCTTTCTTT. This translates into CASSLVGLGTEAFF.

V and J are TRBV11-2 and TRBJ2-2; the D gene is possibly TRBD2 (5 bases). This CDR3 is 16 amino acids long. V gave up 2 bases and J gave up 5 bases, with 15 bases separating them. Germline loops: CDR1 SGHAT, CDR2 FQNNGV. The CDR3 nucleotides read TGTGCCAGCAGCTTATTCCCACGGACTCCAACCGGGGAGCTGTTTTTT. This encodes CASSLFPRTPTGELFF.

The chain joins TRBV5-5 to TRBJ1-5, with D uncertain. The V end was cut by 1 base, the J end by 2 bases, with 10 bases between. CDR3 size: 15 residues. From germline, CDR1 is SGHKS and CDR2 YYEKEE (reference sequence). The CDR3 DNA follows: TGTGCCAGCAGCTTGCGGTCGACTGGCAATCAGCCCCAGCATTTT. Translating it yields CASSLRSTGNQPQHF.

In nucleotides, the CDR3 is TGTGCCAGCAGCGTAGAAAGCCAGGGCAGCGTCGACGAGCAGTACTTC. Translating gives CASSVESQGSVDEQYF. This chain links TRBV9 with TRBJ2-7, with TRBD1 as a possible D gene (5 bases). Trimming took 0 bases from V and 5 from J, leaving 18 bases between them. CDR1 is SGDLS and CDR2 is YYNGEE in the germline V gene. CDR3 size: 16 residues.

This clone showed up just a few times. This sample includes further DNA sequences coding for the same CDR3. The rearrangement uses TRBV27 and TRBJ1-5; TRBD1 is a possible D gene (6 bases). This CDR3 is 14 amino acids long. Germline assignment: CDR1 MNHEY and CDR2 SMNVEV (reference sequence). The V and J ends lost 5 bases and 3 bases respectively, with 11 bases between them. CDR3 protein: CASSPQGINQPQHF. The CDR3 region has the DNA TGTGCCAGCAGTCCGCAGGGGATCAATCAGCCCCAGCATTTT.

The CDR3 is CASSPGTSGRDEQFF. The CDR3 DNA is TGTGCCAGCAGCCCGGGGACTAGCGGGAGGGATGAGCAGTTCTTC. The rearrangement links TRBV9 to TRBJ2-1, with 16 bases fitting TRBD2. J lost 8 bases, V lost 4 bases, and 3 bases had no gene match. Germline values: CDR1 SGDLS, CDR2 YYNGEE. The CDR3 has 15 amino acids. Variable domain in full (rest from reference TRBV9 and TRBJ2-1): DSGVTQTPKHLITATGQRVTLRCSPRSGDLSVYWYQQSLDQGLQFLIQYYNGEERAKGNILERFSAQQFPDLHSELNLSSLELGDSALYFCASSPGTSGRDEQFFGPGTRLTVL.

The gene calls are TRBV7-9 and TRBJ2-1, with D perhaps TRBD1 or TRBD2 (5 bases each). Trimming took off 6 bases at V and 5 bases at J, with 17 bases between the two ends. Germline-derived CDR1 and CDR2 are SEHNR and FQNEAQ (reference sequence). CDR3 size: 15 residues. The chain's CDR3 is CASRLGASRHNEQFF. CDR3 nucleotide sequence: TGTGCCAGCAGGCTTGGGGCTAGCAGACACAATGAGCAGTTCTTC.

The rearrangement links TRBV10-3 to TRBJ1-2, with 12 nucleotides matching TRBD1. J gave up 8 bases and V 6 bases, and 7 bases lay outside the gene matches. Germline V lookup: CDR1 ENHRY, CDR2 SYGVKD. The CDR3 covers 14 residues. The CDR3 region is CAIRGDRGLYGYTF. The CDR3 region has the DNA TGTGCCATCAGAGGGGACAGGGGGCTTTACGGCTACACCTTC.

V and J are TRBV19 and TRBJ1-5; TRBD1 agrees at 8 bases. The V segment lost 0 bases and the J segment 4 bases; nucleotides outside the gene matches: 5. CDR1 LNHDA and CDR2 SQIVND come from the germline V gene (reference sequence). This CDR3 is built from 16 residues. For the CDR3, the DNA is TGTGCCAGTAGTATAGATCCGGGGACAGGTAATCAGCCCCAGCATTTT. Its translation is CASSIDPGTGNQPQHF.

V is TRBV4-1 and J is TRBJ2-1, with D possibly being TRBD1 (6 bases). The CDR3 sequence is 15 residues long. Germline values: CDR1 MGHRA, CDR2 YSYEKL. The ends were cut back, 5 bases at V and 11 bases at J, with 22 bases in the middle. The CDR3 sequence is CASSVRDTNRLKQFF. In nucleotides, the CDR3 is TGCGCCAGCAGCGTCCGGGACACTAATAGATTGAAGCAGTTCTTC.

The chain combines TRBV6-5 with TRBJ2-5; unclear D gene. V was trimmed by 2 bases and J by 5 bases, leaving 9 bases between them. CDR1 MNHEY and CDR2 SVGAGI come from the germline V gene. This CDR3 has 13 residues. The CDR3 sequence: CASSYLDVETQYF. The CDR3 DNA sequence: TGTGCCAGCAGTTACCTCGACGTGGAGACCCAGTACTTC.

The chain employs TRBV27 and TRBJ2-7; TRBD1 or TRBD2 may be the D gene (5 bases each). The CDR3 consists of 13 residues. Germline CDR1 MNHEY, CDR2 SMNVEV (reference sequence). Trimming left V 6 bases short and J 1 base short, with 10 bases between. Written as DNA, the CDR3 is TGTGCCAGCAGCCGGGGCGGTTCCTACGAGCAGTACTTC. Protein sequence: CASSRGGSYEQYF.

This sequence joins TRBV28 and TRBJ2-1; D is ambiguous. CDR1 MDHEN and CDR2 SYDVKM come from the germline V gene. The CDR3 has 11 amino acids. Between the trimmed V and J ends, which lost 3 bases and 7 bases, there was a span of 4 bases. As DNA, the CDR3 is TGTGCCAGCAGTTTCATGAATGAGCAGTTCTTC. As protein: CASSFMNEQFF.

The genes are TRBV7-6 and TRBJ1-2, with TRBD1 matching 11 bases. CDR3 length: 15 amino acids. Trimming at V came to 5 bases and at J to 4 bases, leaving 6 bases not matched to a gene. Looked up from germline, CDR1 is SGHVS and CDR2 is FNYEAQ. CDR3 DNA sequence: TGTGCCAGCAGCAACCCGGGACAGGGGGTCTATGGCTACACCTTC. This encodes CASSNPGQGVYGYTF.

CDR3 sequence reads: CASSFIGGEQGYTF. DNA for the CDR3: TGTGCCAGCAGTTTTATAGGGGGCGAGCAGGGCTACACCTTC. The chain combines TRBV27 with TRBJ1-2; 7 bases align to TRBD1. CDR3 size: 14 residues. The germline gives CDR1 MNHEY, CDR2 SMNVEV (reference sequence). V shed 3 bases and J 8 bases; nucleotides not matched to a gene: 9.

The rearrangement links TRBV11-2 to TRBJ2-5; D not certain. Germline loops: CDR1 SGHAT, CDR2 FQNNGV. V was pared by 4 bases and J by 0 bases, with 12 bases between. CDR3 length equals 15 residues. This CDR3 is CASSSLGRDQETQYF. DNA for the CDR3: TGTGCCAGCAGCTCCTTGGGTCGAGACCAAGAGACCCAGTACTTC.